The 24 T cell receptor beta chains below all came from one sample that was sequenced in a study of immune cell composition in non-small cell lung cancer (TCRdb year 2017). The library was produced with the immunoSEQ multiplex PCR assay. Here the immuneACCESS table is served through TCRdb, limited to in-frame sequences with V and J called. Missing clones are a known gap in these copies; in checked studies unresolved V genes cover under half, and the rest lacks a known reason. This sample gives 13,000 to 15,000 clones in total; approximately 81% of them show up just once. The top ten clones comprise around 10% of the sample. The sample taken for sequencing was lung tumor tissue. The receptors were gathered from a human donor with non-small cell lung cancer.

The CDR3 is CASSPEYGETQYF. DNA of the CDR3: TGTGCCAGCAGCCCCGAGTATGGGGAGACCCAGTACTTC. The chain uses TRBV7-3 and TRBJ2-5; D remains unclear. The CDR3 sequence is 13 residues long. The germline V and J ends were trimmed by 5 bases and 5 bases, with 12 bases remaining between them. Germline V gene lookup returns CDR1 SGHTA and CDR2 FQGTGA. Complete variable domain (other parts from reference TRBV7-3 and TRBJ2-5): GAGVSQTPSNKVTEKGKYVELRCDPISGHTALYWYRQSLGQGPEFLIYFQGTGAADDSGLPNDRFFAVRPEGSVSTLKIQRTERGDSAVYLCASSPEYGETQYFGPGTRLLVL.

The chain uses TRBV5-5 and TRBJ2-3; no clear D gene. Germline CDR1 reads SGHKS; CDR2 reads YYEKEE (reference sequence). V was trimmed by 7 bases and J by 4 bases, leaving 7 bases between them. The CDR3 runs to 11 residues. The CDR3 nucleotides read TGTGCCAGCGATCAGGCAGATACGCAGTATTTT. Translating gives CASDQADTQYF.

About this clone: The junction shows a germline mismatch at one end, possibly a read error. Other nucleotide sequences from this sample produce the same CDR3. The chain uses TRBV9 and TRBJ2-7, with TRBD2 as a possible D gene (5 bases). The CDR3 is 17 amino acids. Germline-derived CDR1 and CDR2 are SGDLS and YYNGEE. The DNA of the CDR3 is TGTGCCAGTAGCGTAAACCCCAGCCGGGTCAACTCCTACGAGCAGTACTTC. It translates to CASSVNPSRVNSYEQYF.

The V gene is TRBV11-3, the J gene TRBJ2-3; 8 nucleotides agree with TRBD1. CDR3 size: 15 residues. The germline gives CDR1 SGHNT, CDR2 YENEEA. J lost 1 base, V lost 4 bases, and 4 bases had no gene match. CDR3 nucleotides: TGTGCCAGCAGCTACCAGGGACAGGGCACAGATACGCAGTATTTT. It translates to CASSYQGQGTDTQYF.

The chain links TRBV9 to TRBJ1-5; TRBD1 matches 7 bases. The V gene end was trimmed by 3 bases and the J gene end by 5 bases; junction bases not matched to a gene: 8. The CDR3 runs 15 residues. Germline loops: CDR1 SGDLS, CDR2 YYNGEE. The CDR3 region has the DNA TGTGCCAGCAGCGGACAGGGTGCGGGGGATCAGCCCCAGCATTTT. Translating it yields CASSGQGAGDQPQHF.

This clone has a single count. The gene calls are TRBV5-1 and TRBJ2-1; 11 bases agree with TRBD2. The CDR3 is 16 residues long. The junction had 5 bases not matched to a gene; V was cut back by 1 base and J by 5 bases. CDR1 and CDR2 from the germline V gene are SGHRS and YFSETQ. The CDR3 reads CASSLPTSGSNNEQFF. CDR3 nucleotide sequence: TGCGCCAGCAGCTTGCCCACTAGCGGGAGTAACAATGAGCAGTTCTTC.

V gene TRBV5-1 combines with J gene TRBJ1-2; D remains ambiguous. Trimming cost V 4 bases and J 5 bases, with 18 bases left between them. Germline V gene lookup returns CDR1 SGHRS and CDR2 YFSETQ. CDR3 length: 15 residues. CDR3 nucleotide sequence: TGCGCCAGCAGCCCTACGGGAGGTGGCGGATATGGCTACACCTTC. Translation: CASSPTGGGGYGYTF.

This clone occurred once. The chain combines TRBV5-5 with TRBJ2-7; possible D gene TRBD2, 7 bases. Per germline, CDR1 SGHKS and CDR2 YYEKEE (reference sequence). V lost 4 bases and J 2 bases, leaving 13 bases between the germline ends. This CDR3 has 14 residues. CDR3 loop: CASSQGGGAYEQYF. CDR3 nucleotides: TGTGCCAGCAGCCAAGGGGGGGGAGCCTACGAGCAGTACTTC.

Here the CDR3 reads CAIGGGAYNEQFF. The CDR3 coding sequence is TGTGCCATCGGAGGGGGGGCCTACAATGAGCAGTTCTTC. The chain joins TRBV10-3 to TRBJ2-1; a possible D gene is TRBD2 (7 bases). With 8 bases removed from V and 2 bases from J, the gap between germline ends came to 10 bases. The CDR3 is 13 residues long. Per germline, CDR1 ENHRY and CDR2 SYGVKD.

V and J are TRBV4-2 and TRBJ2-1; 8 positions match TRBD2. After removal of 0 bases from V and 7 bases from J, the junction contained 14 bases not matched to a gene. CDR1 is LGHNA and CDR2 is YNFKEQ in the germline V gene. CDR3 length: 18 residues. The DNA for the CDR3 is TGTGCCAGCAGCCAAGACAGGGGTACGGGAGGGCCTGGGAATGAGCAGTTCTTC. The encoded protein is CASSQDRGTGGPGNEQFF.

Comment on this clone: Mismatch with germline at one junction end may stem from a read error. Other DNA sequences in the sample encode the same CDR3. This chain links TRBV27 with TRBJ2-7, with TRBD2 identical over 10 bases. Germline lookup yields CDR1 MNHEY and CDR2 SMNVEV (reference sequence). The CDR3 covers 16 residues. Here the CDR3 reads CASSLYSGLADYEQYF. The CDR3 DNA reads TGTGCTAGCAGTTTATACTCCGGACTAGCGGACTACGAGCAGTACTTC.

As for this clone: One end of the junction does not line up with germline, which may come from a read error. The V gene is TRBV7-7, the J gene TRBJ2-2; 13 bases map to TRBD2. Germline CDR1 is SSHAT and CDR2 is FNYEAQ (reference sequence). The CDR3 is 17 amino acids. The CDR3 loop is CASSPLAGGPAAGELFF. The CDR3 coding sequence is TGTGCTAGCAGCCCACTAGCGGGAGGGCCGGCGGCCGGGGAGCTGTTTTTT.

V gene TRBV7-8 combines with J gene TRBJ2-7; 9 nucleotides match TRBD2. CDR3 length equals 15 residues. The trim removed 5 bases at V and 0 bases at J, leaving 5 bases unmatched. Per the germline V gene, CDR1 is SGHVS and CDR2 is FQNEAQ. The DNA of the CDR3 is TGTGCCAGCAGCCTGCTAGCGGGGACCTCCTACGAGCAGTACTTC. Translation gives CASSLLAGTSYEQYF.

The sample holds a few counts of this clone. The CDR3 coding sequence is TGTGCCAGCAGTGAAGCAAGGGTTGCTGAAGCTTTCTTT. This translates into CASSEARVAEAFF. The V call is TRBV2, the J call TRBJ1-1; no firm D call. V was clipped by 0 bases and J by 6 bases, with 8 bases between them. The CDR3 spans 13 residues. Per the germline V gene, CDR1 is SNHLY and CDR2 is FYNNEI. Based on the CDR3 plus reference TRBV2 and TRBJ1-1, the full variable domain is EPEVTQTPSHQVTQMGQEVILRCVPISNHLYFYWYRQILGQKVEFLVSFYNNEISEKSEIFDDQFSVERPDGSNFTLKIRSTKLEDSAMYFCASSEARVAEAFFGQGTRLTVV.

CDR3 in amino acids: CASSLEDGRNQPQHF. Here the CDR3 DNA reads TGTGCCAGCAGCTTGGAGGACGGGAGGAATCAGCCCCAGCATTTT. This chain links TRBV5-5 with TRBJ1-5; the D is unclear. Germline V CDR1 and CDR2: SGHKS, YYEKEE (reference sequence). The CDR3 spans 15 residues. Trimming pared 0 bases from V and 4 bases from J, leaving 11 bases between.

This clone showed up just a few times. The CDR3 reads CASSLGQGNREQYF. The CDR3 nucleotides are TGTGCCAGCAGCCTGGGACAGGGAAACAGGGAGCAGTACTTC. The V call is TRBV5-6, the J call TRBJ2-7, with 9 bases lining up with TRBD1. The J segment lost 7 bases and the V segment lost 4 bases, leaving 9 bases of the junction unmatched. This CDR3 is 14 amino acids long. Germline CDR1 and CDR2: SGHDT and YYEEEE.

The J gene is TRBJ2-7, the V gene TRBV5-4; 9 nucleotides align to TRBD2. V was pared by 0 bases and J by 4 bases, with 8 bases of the junction left unmatched. Germline values: CDR1 SGHNT, CDR2 YYREEE (reference sequence). The CDR3 is 16 amino acids. The CDR3 DNA sequence: TGTGCCAGCAGCTTGGCAGGTAGCGGGAGTACGTACGAGCAGTACTTC. Translating it yields CASSLAGSGSTYEQYF.

V is TRBV2 and J is TRBJ1-1; no reliable D call. The CDR3 is 13 amino acids. Trimming removed 6 bases from V and 1 base from J, with 9 bases in between. In germline, CDR1 is SNHLY, CDR2 FYNNEI. DNA of the CDR3: TGTGCCAGCAGGTTCGGGCAGAACACTGAAGCTTTCTTT. This gives the protein CASRFGQNTEAFF.

This clone came up a few times. The chain recombines TRBV7-9 with TRBJ2-1, with a possible D match to TRBD2 (7 bases). V was pared by 3 bases and J by 6 bases, with 12 bases between. Germline CDR1 is SEHNR and CDR2 is FQNEAQ (reference sequence). This CDR3 contains 14 residues. The CDR3 reads CASSFGLGGNEQFF. The CDR3 DNA follows: TGTGCCAGCAGCTTCGGACTAGGGGGCAATGAGCAGTTCTTC.

The V call is TRBV5-1, the J call TRBJ2-1, with TRBD2 identical over 15 bases. Germline V lookup: CDR1 SGHRS, CDR2 YFSETQ. Trimming cost V 4 bases and J 9 bases; bases outside gene matches: 5. The CDR3 consists of 15 residues. The CDR3 DNA reads as TGCGCCAGCAGCCACGGACTAGCGGGAGGGGGTGAGCAGTTCTTC. The encoded protein is CASSHGLAGGGEQFF. Combining the CDR3 with reference TRBV5-1 and TRBJ2-1 gives the whole variable domain KAGVTQTPRYLIKTRGQQVTLSCSPISGHRSVSWYQQTPGQGLQFLFEYFSETQRNKGNFPGRFSGRQFSNSRSEMNVSTLELGDSALYLCASSHGLAGGGEQFFGPGTRLTVL.

This chain links TRBV27 with TRBJ2-7; 12 bases align to TRBD2. The V segment lost 5 bases and the J segment 4 bases; nucleotides outside the gene matches: 9. Germline CDR1 MNHEY, CDR2 SMNVEV (reference sequence). The CDR3 consists of 16 residues. In DNA form, the CDR3 reads TGTGCCAGCAGTGGAGGACTAGCGGGACGAGCATACGAGCAGTACTTC. It yields the protein CASSGGLAGRAYEQYF.

The CDR3 protein is CATSRARDSQPQHF. Written as DNA, the CDR3 is TGTGCCACCAGCCGAGCTCGTGACTCTCAGCCCCAGCATTTT. V and J are TRBV15 and TRBJ1-5; D remains ambiguous. This CDR3 region has 14 residues. CDR1 is LNHNV, CDR2 YYDKDF, per germline (reference sequence). Trimming took off 5 bases at V and 6 bases at J, with 14 bases between the two ends.

The chain couples TRBV6-1 to TRBJ1-1; TRBD1 might be the D (6 bases). This CDR3 comprises 13 residues. The germline V and J ends were trimmed by 6 bases and 2 bases, with 10 bases remaining between them. From germline, CDR1 is MNHNS and CDR2 SASEGT. The CDR3 DNA reads TGTGCCAGCAGAGGGACACGAAACACTGAAGCTTTCTTT. Translation gives CASRGTRNTEAFF.

The CDR3 DNA reads as TGTGCCAGCAGCCTAACTCGCGGGCAGCCTGGGAACAATGAGCAGTTCTTC. Translating gives CASSLTRGQPGNNEQFF. This sequence joins TRBV7-6 and TRBJ2-1; perhaps TRBD2 as D (5 bases). Looked up from germline, CDR1 is SGHVS and CDR2 is FNYEAQ. V dropped 5 bases and J dropped 5 bases, with 22 bases sitting between them. The CDR3 consists of 17 residues.